This T cell receptor (beta chain) originates from a study of blood T cell repertoires in COVID-19 (TCRdb year 2020). For the study in its entirety: Collaborator samples came from the United States, Italy and Spain and covered acute and convalescent phases of COVID-19. Where available, HLA class I and class II types were taken from metadata supplied by the sample provider and were not determined by assay-based typing. The material from the prospective study consisted of cDNA or gDNA derived from T cells, B-cell-depleted T cells, or PBMCs. The repertoires were released in a freely available public database intended as a resource for research on the immune response to SARS-CoV-2. The dataset comprised deeply sampled blood TCRbeta repertoires from subjects exposed to, actively infected with, or recovered from COVID-19. Nearly every sample came with metadata listing a de-identified subject ID, COVID-19 status, age in years and sex. The samples were drawn from the first 160 participants of the ongoing ImmuneRACE study and from more than 1,000 subjects provided by 6 global collaborators. Overall results and qualifications from the work: Clinical and demographic metadata were provided uncurated, with the amount varying by source and participant.

The immunoSEQ Assay, a bias-controlled multiplex PCR, was used to amplify TCRbeta CDR3 regions from genomic DNA. The original pipeline was this. The number of nucleated cells in each sample was estimated from the amplification of reference gene primers within the assay. Sequence reads were collapsed and filtered to measure the absolute abundance of every unique TCRbeta CDR3 rearrangement. For each sample, productive Simpson clonality was calculated as the square root of Simpson's diversity index over productive rearrangements. In its TCRdb copy, this immuneACCESS table keeps in-frame sequences only and misses some clones. Where compared with another copy, unresolved V genes explain less than half of these, and the others have no known cause. That table is the source of V, J and clone size, and D and trimming were worked out from the DNA. The sample records fewer than 200,000 clones, 83% of which are singletons. The ten top clones hold over 2% of the sample.

Collaborating institutions collected whole blood in K2EDTA tubes following their own protocols. For TCRbeta analysis, collaborators shipped samples in one of three forms: frozen whole blood, isolated PBMCs, or DNA extracted from either of those sample types. The CDR3 spans 16 residues, from the cysteine through the phenylalanine. Only CDR3 DNA is held: 48 bases, read in frame from base 1. V and J are truncated by 0 bases and 0 bases respectively, leaving an intervening sequence of 9 bases. Per the germline V gene, LGHNA is the CDR1 and YNFKEQ is the CDR2. This clone appeared once. There is no known antigen for this receptor. Base qualities are not at hand, and no much larger clone is one base apart.

This TCR was sampled from a woman aged 80 or over with acute or convalescent COVID-19. The chain links TRBV4-2 with TRBJ2-1, with the D segment identity uncertain. The sample consisted of peripheral blood. Here is the DNA: TGTGCCAGCAGCCAAGAGACTGTCAGCTCCTACAATGAGCAGTTCTTC. This yields the protein CASSQETVSSYNEQFF.